A single TCR beta chain is shown here with its context. Its specific antigen is unknown. The sample holds no much larger clone one base away, and base qualities are not on file. The data were obtained in a study of blood T cell repertoires in COVID-19 (dated by TCRdb to about 2020). Regarding the complete study: Samples covering the acute and convalescent phases of COVID-19 were provided by collaborators in the United States, Italy and Spain. Deeply sampled blood TCRbeta repertoires from subjects exposed to, actively infected with, or recovered from COVID-19 were included in the dataset. The material from the prospective study consisted of cDNA or gDNA derived from T cells, B-cell-depleted T cells, or PBMCs. Sample metadata almost always included a de-identified subject ID, COVID-19 status, age in years and sex. The repertoires were made available in a free public database intended to serve as a resource for research on the immune response to SARS-CoV-2. Where available, HLA class I and class II types were taken from metadata supplied by the sample provider and were not determined by assay-based typing. Samples were obtained from the ongoing ImmuneRACE study (first 160 participants) and from 1,200 or so subjects provided by 6 global collaborators. The paper as a whole reports these results and caveats: Clinical and demographic metadata were provided uncurated, with the amount varying by source and participant.

Participants in the prospective study were aged about 18 to 95 years, lived in 20 to 30 United States geographic areas, and enrolled through a virtual design. To assign participants to cohorts, the prospective study relied on clinical history that participants themselves reported in a screening survey and a study questionnaire. ImmuneRACE Cohort 3 recovered participants were defined by two consecutive negative NP/OP PCR tests, healthcare professional clearance, or symptom resolution. Mobile phlebotomists in the prospective study collected whole blood, serum and a nasopharyngeal or oropharyngeal swab from every participant. Over a 2-month period, participants in the prospective study had the option of providing additional blood draws and questionnaires. Before DNA extraction, prospective study blood samples were shipped either frozen or at room temperature. TCRbeta CDR3 regions were amplified from genomic DNA using the immunoSEQ Assay, a bias-controlled multiplex PCR. From the authors' description of their analysis: Nucleated cell counts per sample were estimated from amplification of reference gene primers within the assay. Sequence reads were collapsed and filtered to measure the absolute abundance of every unique TCRbeta CDR3 rearrangement. For each sample, productive Simpson clonality was calculated as the square root of Simpson's diversity index across productive rearrangements. Entries here come from immuneACCESS through TCRdb and include only in-frame sequences with V and J called. Some clones fail to appear in such tables; in the studies checked, an unresolved V gene covers under half of the shortfall, and the cause of the remainder is unknown. For V, J and clone size, that table is used; D and trimming come from the DNA. The sample yields 350,000 or so clones; approximately 84% were counted once. Approximately 0.99% of the sample belongs to the ten largest clones.

Reading from cysteine to phenylalanine, the CDR3 counts 11 amino acids. Solely the CDR3 DNA is kept, with 33 bases framed from the first base. From the germline V gene (reference sequence), CDR1 is SEHNR and CDR2 is FQNEAQ. Trimming takes 8 bases from V and 5 bases from J, and the germline ends sit 8 bases apart. This sequence uses TRBV7-9 and TRBJ2-3; the D segment could be TRBD2, given 6 matching bases. The material sequenced was PBMCs or T cells enriched from blood (not recorded which). This TCR derives from a woman under 40 who had recovered from COVID-19. The nucleotide sequence is TGTGCCAGCTCAGCGGGAGATACGCAGTATTTT. Protein translation: CASSAGDTQYF.